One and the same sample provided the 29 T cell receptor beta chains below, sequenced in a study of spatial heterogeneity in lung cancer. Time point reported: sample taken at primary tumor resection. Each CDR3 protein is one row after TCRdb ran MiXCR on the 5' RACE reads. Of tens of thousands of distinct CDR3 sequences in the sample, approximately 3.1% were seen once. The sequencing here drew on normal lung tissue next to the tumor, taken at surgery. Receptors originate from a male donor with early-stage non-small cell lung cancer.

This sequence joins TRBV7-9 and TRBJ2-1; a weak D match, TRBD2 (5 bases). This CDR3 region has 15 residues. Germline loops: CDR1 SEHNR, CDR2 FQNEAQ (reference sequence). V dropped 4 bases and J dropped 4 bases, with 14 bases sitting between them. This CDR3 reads CASSSGEPGYNEQFF. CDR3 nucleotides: TGTGCCAGCAGCTCTGGAGAACCGGGGTACAATGAGCAGTTCTTC.

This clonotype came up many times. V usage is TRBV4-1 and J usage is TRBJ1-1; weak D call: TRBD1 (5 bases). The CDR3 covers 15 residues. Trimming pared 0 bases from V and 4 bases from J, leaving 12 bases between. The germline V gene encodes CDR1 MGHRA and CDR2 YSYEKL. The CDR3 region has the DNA TGCGCCAGCAGCCAAGAATGGGGGAAAAGCACTGAAGCTTTCTTT. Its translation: CASSQEWGKSTEAFF.

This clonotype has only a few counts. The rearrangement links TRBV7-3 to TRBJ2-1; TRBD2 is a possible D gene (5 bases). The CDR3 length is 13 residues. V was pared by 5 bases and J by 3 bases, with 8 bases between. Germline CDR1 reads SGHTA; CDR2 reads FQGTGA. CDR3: CASSRGVYNEQFF. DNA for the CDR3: TGTGCCAGCAGCCGGGGAGTCTACAATGAGCAGTTCTTC. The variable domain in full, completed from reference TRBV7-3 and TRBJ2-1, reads GAGVSQTPSNKVTEKGKYVELRCDPISGHTALYWYRQSLGQGPEFLIYFQGTGAADDSGLPNDRFFAVRPEGSVSTLKIQRTERGDSAVYLCASSRGVYNEQFFGPGTRLTVL.

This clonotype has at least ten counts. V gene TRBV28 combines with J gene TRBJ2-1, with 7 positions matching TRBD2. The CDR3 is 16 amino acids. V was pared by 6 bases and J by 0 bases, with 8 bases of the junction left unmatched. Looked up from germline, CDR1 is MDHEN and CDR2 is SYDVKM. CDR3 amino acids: CASREKGLSSYNEQFF. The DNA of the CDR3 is TGTGCCAGCAGGGAGAAGGGACTATCCTCCTACAATGAGCAGTTCTTC.

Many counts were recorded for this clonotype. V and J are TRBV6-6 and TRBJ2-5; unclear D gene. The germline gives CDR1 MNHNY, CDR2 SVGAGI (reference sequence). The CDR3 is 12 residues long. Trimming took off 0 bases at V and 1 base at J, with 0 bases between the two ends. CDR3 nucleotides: TGTGCCAGCAGTTACTCCCAAGAGACCCAGTACTTC. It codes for CASSYSQETQYF.

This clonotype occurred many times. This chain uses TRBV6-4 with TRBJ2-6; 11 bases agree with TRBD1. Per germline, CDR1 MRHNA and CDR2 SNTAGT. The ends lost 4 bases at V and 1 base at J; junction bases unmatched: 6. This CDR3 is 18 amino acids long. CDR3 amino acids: CASSASGTGGSGANVLTF. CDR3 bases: TGTGCCAGCAGTGCCTCCGGGACAGGGGGGTCTGGGGCCAACGTCCTGACTTTC.

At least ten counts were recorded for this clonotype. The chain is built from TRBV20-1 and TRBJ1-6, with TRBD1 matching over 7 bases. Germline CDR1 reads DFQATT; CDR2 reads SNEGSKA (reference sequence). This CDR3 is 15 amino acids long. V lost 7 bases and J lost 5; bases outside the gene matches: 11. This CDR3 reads CSVLGGALNNSPLHF. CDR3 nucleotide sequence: TGCAGTGTCTTAGGGGGCGCTTTGAATAATTCACCCCTCCACTTT.

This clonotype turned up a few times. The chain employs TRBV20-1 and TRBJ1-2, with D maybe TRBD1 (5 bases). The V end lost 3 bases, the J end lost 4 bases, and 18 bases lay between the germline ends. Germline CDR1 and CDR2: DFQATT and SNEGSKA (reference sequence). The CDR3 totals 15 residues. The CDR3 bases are TGCAGTGCTAGCCCCTGGGGCGAGCCCAGCTATGGCTACACCTTC. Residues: CSASPWGEPSYGYTF.

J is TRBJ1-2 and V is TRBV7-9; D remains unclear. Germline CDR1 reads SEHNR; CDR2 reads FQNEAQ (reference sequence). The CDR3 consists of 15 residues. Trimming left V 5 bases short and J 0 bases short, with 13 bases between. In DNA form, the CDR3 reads TGTGCCAGCAGCACGACCGGACGAGCTAACTATGGCTACACCTTC. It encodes CASSTTGRANYGYTF.

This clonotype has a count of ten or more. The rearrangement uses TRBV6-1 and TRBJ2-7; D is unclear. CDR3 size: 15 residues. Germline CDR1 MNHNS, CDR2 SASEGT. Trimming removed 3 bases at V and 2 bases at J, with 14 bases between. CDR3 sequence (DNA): TGTGCCAGCAGTGAGCAAGGATCACTTACCTACGAGCAGTACTTC. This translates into CASSEQGSLTYEQYF.

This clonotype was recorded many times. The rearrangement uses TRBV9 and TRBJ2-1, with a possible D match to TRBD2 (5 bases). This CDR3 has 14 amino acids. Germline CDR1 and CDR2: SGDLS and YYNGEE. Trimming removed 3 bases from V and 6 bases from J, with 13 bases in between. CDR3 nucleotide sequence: TGTGCCAGCAGCGGCGGACTCGCGTTCAATGAGCAGTTCTTC. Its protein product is CASSGGLAFNEQFF.

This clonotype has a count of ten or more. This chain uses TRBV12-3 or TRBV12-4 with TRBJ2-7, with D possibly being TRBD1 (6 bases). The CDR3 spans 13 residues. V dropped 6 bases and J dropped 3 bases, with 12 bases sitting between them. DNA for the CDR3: TGTGCCAGCAGCCCCACAGGGATCTACGAGCAGTACTTC. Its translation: CASSPTGIYEQYF.

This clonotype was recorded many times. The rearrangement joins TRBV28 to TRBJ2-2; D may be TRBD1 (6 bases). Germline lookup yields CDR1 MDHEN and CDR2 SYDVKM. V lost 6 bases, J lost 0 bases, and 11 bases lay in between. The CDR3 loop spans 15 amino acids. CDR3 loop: CASRPEGANTGELFF. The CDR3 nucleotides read TGTGCCAGCAGACCCGAGGGGGCGAACACCGGGGAGCTGTTTTTT.

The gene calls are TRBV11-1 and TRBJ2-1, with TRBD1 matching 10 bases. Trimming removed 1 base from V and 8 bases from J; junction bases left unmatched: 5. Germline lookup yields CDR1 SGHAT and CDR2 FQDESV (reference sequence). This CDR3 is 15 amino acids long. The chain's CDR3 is CASSLGDRGFDEQFF. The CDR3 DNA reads TGTGCCAGCAGCTTAGGGGACAGGGGTTTCGATGAGCAGTTCTTC.

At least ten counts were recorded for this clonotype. In nucleotides, the CDR3 is TGCGCCAGCAGTGAGGGGACTTCTATGATGGCAGATACGCAGTATTTT. It codes for CASSEGTSMMADTQYF. This chain links TRBV10-1 with TRBJ2-3, with a possible D match to TRBD2 (6 bases). CDR3 length: 16 amino acids. From germline, CDR1 is WNHNN and CDR2 SYGVQD (reference sequence). Trimming shortened V by 2 bases and J by 4 bases, and 16 bases separated the two germline ends.

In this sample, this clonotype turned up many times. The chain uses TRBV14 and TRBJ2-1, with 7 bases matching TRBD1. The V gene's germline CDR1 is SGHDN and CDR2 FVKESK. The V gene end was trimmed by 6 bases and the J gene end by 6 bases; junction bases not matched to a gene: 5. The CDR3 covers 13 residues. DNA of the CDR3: TGTGCCAGCAGGACAGGGATGGGCAATGAGCAGTTCTTC. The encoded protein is CASRTGMGNEQFF.

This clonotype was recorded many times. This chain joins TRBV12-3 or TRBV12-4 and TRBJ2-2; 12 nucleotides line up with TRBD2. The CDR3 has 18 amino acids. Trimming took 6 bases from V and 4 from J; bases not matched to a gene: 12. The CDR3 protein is CASSSGLAGNAGTGELFF. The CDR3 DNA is TGTGCCAGCAGCTCTGGACTAGCGGGAAATGCGGGCACCGGGGAGCTGTTTTTT.

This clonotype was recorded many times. CDR3 loop: CSVRQPNTEAFF. CDR3 coding DNA: TGCAGTGTACGACAGCCGAACACTGAAGCTTTCTTT. The chain joins TRBV20-1 to TRBJ1-1; TRBD1 might be the D (5 bases). V was pared by 7 bases and J by 1 base, with 10 bases between. The CDR3 extends over 12 amino acids. Per germline, CDR1 DFQATT and CDR2 SNEGSKA (reference sequence).

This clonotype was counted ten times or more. The CDR3 nucleotides are TGCAGCGTTGAGAGTAATGAAAAACTGTTTTTT. This codes for CSVESNEKLFF. V and J are TRBV29-1 and TRBJ1-4; D not resolved. Trimming removed 3 bases from V and 4 bases from J, with 3 bases in between. Germline V gene lookup returns CDR1 SQVTM and CDR2 ANQGSEA. The CDR3 consists of 11 residues.

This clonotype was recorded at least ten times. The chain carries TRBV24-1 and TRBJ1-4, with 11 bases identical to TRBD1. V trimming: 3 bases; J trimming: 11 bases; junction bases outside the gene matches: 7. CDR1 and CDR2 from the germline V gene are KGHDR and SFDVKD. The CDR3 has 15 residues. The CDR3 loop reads CATSDPGTGGEKLFF. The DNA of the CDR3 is TGTGCCACCAGTGATCCTGGGACAGGGGGAGAGAAACTGTTTTTT.

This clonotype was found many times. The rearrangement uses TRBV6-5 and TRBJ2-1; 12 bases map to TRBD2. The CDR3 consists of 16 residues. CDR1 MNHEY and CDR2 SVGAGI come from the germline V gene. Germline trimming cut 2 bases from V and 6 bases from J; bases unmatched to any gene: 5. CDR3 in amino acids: CASSYPGLAGSNEQFF. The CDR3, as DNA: TGTGCCAGCAGTTACCCGGGACTAGCGGGTTCCAATGAGCAGTTCTTC.

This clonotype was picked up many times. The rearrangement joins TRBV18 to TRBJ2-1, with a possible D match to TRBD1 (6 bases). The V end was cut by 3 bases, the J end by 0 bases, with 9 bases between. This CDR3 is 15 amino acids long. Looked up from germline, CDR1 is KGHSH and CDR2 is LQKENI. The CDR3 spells CASSPETGSYNEQFF. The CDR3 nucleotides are TGTGCCAGCTCACCCGAGACAGGCTCCTACAATGAGCAGTTCTTC.

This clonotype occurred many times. CDR3 sequence (DNA): TGTGCCAGCACCCCCCCGACTGGGGAGCTGTTTTTT. Its protein product is CASTPPTGELFF. The chain combines TRBV21-1 with TRBJ2-2; the DNA was not used to check the table's D call, TRBD2. TRBV21-1 is assigned pseudogene status. This CDR3 is built from 12 residues.

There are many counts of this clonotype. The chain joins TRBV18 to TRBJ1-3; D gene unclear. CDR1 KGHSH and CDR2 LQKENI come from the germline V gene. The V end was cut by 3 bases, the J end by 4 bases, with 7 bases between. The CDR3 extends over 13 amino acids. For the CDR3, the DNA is TGTGCCAGCTCACCCGCTGGAGGAAACACCATATATTTT. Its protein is CASSPAGGNTIYF. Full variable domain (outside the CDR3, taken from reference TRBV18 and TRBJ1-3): NAGVMQNPRHLVRRRGQEARLRCSPMKGHSHVYWYRQLPEEGLKFMVYLQKENIIDESGMPKERFSAEFPKEGPSILRIQQVVRGDSAAYFCASSPAGGNTIYFGEGSWLTVV.

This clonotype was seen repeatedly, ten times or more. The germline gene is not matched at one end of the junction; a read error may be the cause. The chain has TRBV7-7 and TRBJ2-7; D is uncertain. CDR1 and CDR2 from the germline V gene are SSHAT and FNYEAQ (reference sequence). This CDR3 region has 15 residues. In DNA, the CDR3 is TGTGCTAGCAGCTTTTTAGCTCCCCCCCTCTCCGAGCAGTACTTC. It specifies CASSFLAPPLSEQYF.

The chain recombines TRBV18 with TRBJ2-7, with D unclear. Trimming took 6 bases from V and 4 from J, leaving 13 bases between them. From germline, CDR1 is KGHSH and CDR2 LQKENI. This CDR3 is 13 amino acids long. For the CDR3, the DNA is TGTGCCAGCTCCCCCAATGATCAATACGAGCAGTACTTC. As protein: CASSPNDQYEQYF.

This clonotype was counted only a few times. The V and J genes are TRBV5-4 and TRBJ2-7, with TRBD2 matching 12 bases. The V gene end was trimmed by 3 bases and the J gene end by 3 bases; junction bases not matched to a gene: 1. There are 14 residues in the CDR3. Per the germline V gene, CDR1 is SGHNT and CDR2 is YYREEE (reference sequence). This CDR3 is CASSSTSGGYEQYF. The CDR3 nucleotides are TGTGCCAGCAGCTCGACTAGCGGGGGCTACGAGCAGTACTTC.

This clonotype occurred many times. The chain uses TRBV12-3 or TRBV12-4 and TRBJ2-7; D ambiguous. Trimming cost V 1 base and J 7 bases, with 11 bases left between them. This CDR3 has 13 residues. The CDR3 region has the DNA TGTGCCAGCAGTTTAGTCAGCTATGGGGAGCAGTACTTC. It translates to CASSLVSYGEQYF.

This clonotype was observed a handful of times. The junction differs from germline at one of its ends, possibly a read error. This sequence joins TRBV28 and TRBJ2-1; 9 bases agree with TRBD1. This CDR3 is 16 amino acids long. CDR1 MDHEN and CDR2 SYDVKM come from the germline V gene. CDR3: CASSLAGTGIENGQFF. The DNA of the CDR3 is TGTGCCAGCAGTTTAGCCGGGACAGGGATAGAAAATGGGCAGTTCTTC. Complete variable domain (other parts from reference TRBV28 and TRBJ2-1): DVKVTQSSRYLVKRTGEKVFLECVQDMDHENMFWYRQDPGLGLRLIYFSYDVKMKEKGDIPEGYSVSREKKERFSLILESASTNQTSMYLCASSLAGTGIENGQFFGPGTRLTVL.